A selection of T cell receptor beta chains follows, all from one sample in a study of metastatic and nonmetastatic thyroid tumors. Using MiXCR, TCRdb reanalyzed the PCR reads. There are some 35,000 clones in the sample; around 30% occur only once, and 9.5% to 13% lies in the top ten. The sequencing input was blood. The receptors were sampled from a male donor with papillary thyroid cancer or a benign thyroid nodule (not recorded which). Some clones in this sample may be carry-over from other donors' samples. The CDR3 runs from the conserved cysteine through the conserved F or W. A D gene is named only where the DNA matches it firmly. Expanded clones get a size class; other rows say once, few or many, or leave the size out.

v_call: TRBV11-1
d_call: TRBD1
clone_size: many
j_call: TRBJ2-6
cdr3_nt: TGTGCCAGCAGCGCAGGGGGATCTGGGGCCAACGTCCTGACTTTC
cdr3_aa: CASSAGGSGANVLTF

v_call: TRBV9
d_call: .
clone_size: .
j_call: TRBJ2-1
cdr3_nt: TGTGCCAGCAGCTTTGAGGGGGAGAGCTCCTACAATGAGCAGTTCTTC
cdr3_aa: CASSFEGESSYNEQFF

v_call: TRBV15
d_call: .
clone_size: medium-sized
j_call: TRBJ1-5
cdr3_nt: TGTGCCACCAGCAGTGATGGGGGATGGCCCCAGCATTTT
cdr3_aa: CATSSDGGWPQHF

v_call: TRBV6-1
d_call: .
clone_size: few
j_call: TRBJ2-7
cdr3_nt: TGTGCCAGCAACGCGGGGGCTGGGAACGAGCAGTACTTC
cdr3_aa: CASNAGAGNEQYF

v_call: TRBV28
d_call: .
clone_size: .
j_call: TRBJ2-7
cdr3_nt: TGTGCCAGCAGCCCGGTCGACGGGAGTAAAGGCGAGCAGTACTTC
cdr3_aa: CASSPVDGSKGEQYF

v_call: TRBV30
d_call: .
clone_size: .
j_call: TRBJ2-3
cdr3_nt: TGTGCCTGGAGTGTATCCCAGGGTGTTATCCGGGGGTATACGCAGTATTTT
cdr3_aa: CAWSVSQGVIRGYTQYF

v_call: TRBV15
d_call: TRBD2
clone_size: .
j_call: TRBJ2-1
cdr3_nt: TGTGCCACCTCCGGGACTAGCGGGATCTACAATGAGCAGCTCTTC
cdr3_aa: CATSGTSGIYNEQLF

v_call: TRBV27
d_call: .
clone_size: few
j_call: TRBJ2-3
cdr3_nt: TGTGCCAGCAGTTTTAGAATGACGGTCTCTAGCACAGATACGCAGTATTTT
cdr3_aa: CASSFRMTVSSTDTQYF

v_call: TRBV6-4
d_call: .
clone_size: large
j_call: TRBJ2-2
cdr3_nt: TGTGCCAGCAGTGACTCGGACACCGGGGAGCTGTTTTTT
cdr3_aa: CASSDSDTGELFF

v_call: TRBV4-1
d_call: .
clone_size: .
j_call: TRBJ1-2
cdr3_nt: TGCGCCAGCAGCCACTTCGGAAAGGTCTATGGCTACACCTTC
cdr3_aa: CASSHFGKVYGYTF

v_call: TRBV9
d_call: .
clone_size: many
j_call: TRBJ2-7
cdr3_nt: TGTGCCAGCAGCGTCGGCGGGGACGGCTCCTACGAGCAGTACTTC
cdr3_aa: CASSVGGDGSYEQYF

v_call: TRBV6-2/TRBV6-3
d_call: TRBD2
clone_size: .
j_call: TRBJ2-1
cdr3_nt: TGTGCCAGCAGTCCTCACCTGACTAGCGGGAGTTGGTATGAGCAGTTCTTC
cdr3_aa: CASSPHLTSGSWYEQFF

v_call: TRBV19
d_call: .
clone_size: .
j_call: TRBJ2-1
cdr3_nt: TGTGCCAGCACAGAGCGGGCAGCCTACAATGAGCAGTTCTTC
cdr3_aa: CASTERAAYNEQFF

v_call: TRBV5-1
d_call: .
clone_size: once
j_call: TRBJ1-1
cdr3_nt: TGCGCCAGCAGCTTAAATCCTCGGGTTACTGAAGCTTTCTTT
cdr3_aa: CASSLNPRVTEAFF

v_call: TRBV4-3
d_call: .
clone_size: few
j_call: TRBJ2-7
cdr3_nt: TGCGCCAGCAGCCAAGATCTTTCAGATTCCTACGAGCAGTACTTC
cdr3_aa: CASSQDLSDSYEQYF

v_call: TRBV11-2
d_call: .
clone_size: .
j_call: TRBJ2-7
cdr3_nt: TGTGCCAGCAGCTTAGTAAGACAGGAGAGCTCCTACGAGCAGTACTTC
cdr3_aa: CASSLVRQESSYEQYF

v_call: TRBV3-1
d_call: .
clone_size: many
j_call: TRBJ2-3
cdr3_nt: TGTGCCAGCAGCCAAGAGGTATTGGCGGGGACAGATACGCAGTATTTT
cdr3_aa: CASSQEVLAGTDTQYF

v_call: TRBV11-2
d_call: TRBD1
clone_size: .
j_call: TRBJ1-6
cdr3_nt: TGTGCCAGCAGCCAAGGGACAGGGTTTGATTCACCCCTCCACTTT
cdr3_aa: CASSQGTGFDSPLHF

v_call: TRBV7-2
d_call: .
clone_size: once
j_call: TRBJ2-7
cdr3_nt: TGTGCCAGCAGCTTCTCATCGGGGGCCTACGAGCAGTACTTC
cdr3_aa: CASSFSSGAYEQYF

v_call: TRBV6-2/TRBV6-3
d_call: .
clone_size: many
j_call: TRBJ2-1
cdr3_nt: TGTGCCAGCACCGCTCCGGGACCATGGGGTGAGCAGTTCTTC
cdr3_aa: CASTAPGPWGEQFF

v_call: TRBV6-1
d_call: .
clone_size: few
j_call: TRBJ2-3
cdr3_nt: TGTGCCAGCGGAAGGGGGGGGAGCGCAGATACGCAGTATTTT
cdr3_aa: CASGRGGSADTQYF

v_call: TRBV3-1
d_call: TRBD1
clone_size: many
j_call: TRBJ2-7
cdr3_nt: TGTGCCAGCAGCCAACGAGGTACAGGGGCCAAGCACGAGCAGTACTTC
cdr3_aa: CASSQRGTGAKHEQYF

v_call: TRBV19
d_call: TRBD1
clone_size: .
j_call: TRBJ1-2
cdr3_nt: TGTGCCACCAGGCAGGGGGGAGGCTACACCTTC
cdr3_aa: CATRQGGGYTF

v_call: TRBV19
d_call: .
clone_size: .
j_call: TRBJ2-7
cdr3_nt: TGTGCCATCCATTCCGGGCCGACCTACGAGCAGTACTTC
cdr3_aa: CAIHSGPTYEQYF

v_call: TRBV6-1
d_call: .
clone_size: .
j_call: TRBJ2-3
cdr3_nt: TGTGCCAGCAGTGGTGCGCTAAGGCGGTCGGGAGATACGCAGTATTTT
cdr3_aa: CASSGALRRSGDTQYF

v_call: TRBV19
d_call: .
clone_size: .
j_call: TRBJ2-7
cdr3_nt: TGTGCCATTAGCTGGACTATCAGTACCTACGAGCAGTACTTC
cdr3_aa: CAISWTISTYEQYF

v_call: TRBV2
d_call: .
clone_size: .
j_call: TRBJ1-2
cdr3_nt: TGTGCCAGCAGTGACGGGACTGGAGCCGCGTTCGGCTATGGCTACACCTTC
cdr3_aa: CASSDGTGAAFGYGYTF

v_call: TRBV3-1
d_call: .
clone_size: .
j_call: TRBJ2-7
cdr3_nt: TGTGCCAGCAGCTTAGGGACGGTGTCCTACGAGCAGTACTTC
cdr3_aa: CASSLGTVSYEQYF

v_call: TRBV14
d_call: .
clone_size: .
j_call: TRBJ1-2
cdr3_nt: TGTGCCAGCAGCCCGACAGGAATTAACTATGGCTACACCTTC
cdr3_aa: CASSPTGINYGYTF

v_call: TRBV20-1
d_call: TRBD2
clone_size: .
j_call: TRBJ2-5
cdr3_nt: TGCAGTGCCTCTCAGACTAGCGGGAGCTCTGGGGAGACCCAGTACTTC
cdr3_aa: CSASQTSGSSGETQYF

v_call: TRBV5-6
d_call: .
clone_size: many
j_call: TRBJ2-7
cdr3_nt: TGTGCCAGCAGCTTGTTTCCGACTAAATTCGGTTCTTCCCACGAGCAGTACTTC
cdr3_aa: CASSLFPTKFGSSHEQYF

v_call: TRBV19
d_call: .
clone_size: large
j_call: TRBJ2-2
cdr3_nt: TGTGCCAGTAGTCAGGGGACGTCGGGGGAGCTGTTTTTT
cdr3_aa: CASSQGTSGELFF

v_call: TRBV18
d_call: .
clone_size: .
j_call: TRBJ1-6
cdr3_nt: TGTGCCAGCTCACCAAAGATGGTGGTAGGAAATTCACCCCTCCACTTT
cdr3_aa: CASSPKMVVGNSPLHF

v_call: TRBV10-3
d_call: TRBD2
clone_size: .
j_call: TRBJ2-2
cdr3_nt: TGTGCCATCGGATCTAGCGGGAGTCCCGGGGAGCTGTTTTTT
cdr3_aa: CAIGSSGSPGELFF

v_call: TRBV6-1
d_call: TRBD1
clone_size: few
j_call: TRBJ1-2
cdr3_nt: TGTGCCAGCAGAGACAGGGGGAAGGGTAACTATGGCTACACCTTC
cdr3_aa: CASRDRGKGNYGYTF

v_call: TRBV5-8
d_call: .
clone_size: medium-sized
j_call: TRBJ1-6
cdr3_nt: TGTGCCAGCAGCTCCCGGGCCAATTATAATTCACCCCTCCACTTT
cdr3_aa: CASSSRANYNSPLHF

v_call: TRBV6-1
d_call: .
clone_size: few
j_call: TRBJ2-7
cdr3_nt: TGTGCCAGCAGTGATCGGGGGCGGCTAGCGGTAGATGAGCAGTACTTC
cdr3_aa: CASSDRGRLAVDEQYF

v_call: TRBV20-1
d_call: .
clone_size: .
j_call: TRBJ2-6
cdr3_nt: TGCAGTGCTCCTAAGCGGCAATCTGGGGCCAACGTCCTGACTTTC
cdr3_aa: CSAPKRQSGANVLTF

v_call: TRBV7-2
d_call: .
clone_size: many
j_call: TRBJ2-2
cdr3_nt: TGTGCCAGCAGCTTTGGTCCGAACACCGGGGAGCTGTTTTTT
cdr3_aa: CASSFGPNTGELFF

v_call: TRBV12-3/TRBV12-4
d_call: .
clone_size: many
j_call: TRBJ1-3
cdr3_nt: TGTGCCAGCAGTTGGGGGCACTCTGGAAACACCATATATTTT
cdr3_aa: CASSWGHSGNTIYF

v_call: TRBV2
d_call: .
clone_size: .
j_call: TRBJ1-5
cdr3_nt: TGTGCCAGCAGTGAACGGGGGTATAGCAATCAGCCCCAGCATTTT
cdr3_aa: CASSERGYSNQPQHF

v_call: TRBV20-1
d_call: .
clone_size: .
j_call: TRBJ1-1
cdr3_nt: TGCAGTGCCATGGGGGGAAACACTGAAGCTTTCTTT
cdr3_aa: CSAMGGNTEAFF

v_call: TRBV6-2/TRBV6-3
d_call: .
clone_size: many
j_call: TRBJ2-1
cdr3_nt: TGTGCCAGCAGTTTGTCCGCGGGTGAGCAGTTCTTC
cdr3_aa: CASSLSAGEQFF

v_call: TRBV11-2
d_call: TRBD2
clone_size: .
j_call: TRBJ2-7
cdr3_nt: TGTGCCAGCAGCTTTCGGTTGACTAGCGGGAACGAGCAGTACTTC
cdr3_aa: CASSFRLTSGNEQYF

v_call: TRBV7-6
d_call: TRBD2
clone_size: .
j_call: TRBJ2-1
cdr3_nt: TGTGCCAGCAGCTTAGTATCTAGCGGGGATTACAATGAGCAGTTCTTC
cdr3_aa: CASSLVSSGDYNEQFF

v_call: TRBV7-8
d_call: TRBD2
clone_size: .
j_call: TRBJ2-2
cdr3_nt: TGTGCCAGCAGCCTACGGACTAGCGGCTTATCGAACACCGGGGAGCTGTTTTTT
cdr3_aa: CASSLRTSGLSNTGELFF

v_call: TRBV27
d_call: TRBD2
clone_size: few
j_call: TRBJ2-7
cdr3_nt: TGTGCCAGCAGATCGTCCGGGGGGTACGAGCAGTACTTC
cdr3_aa: CASRSSGGYEQYF

v_call: TRBV4-1
d_call: .
clone_size: medium-sized
j_call: TRBJ2-5
cdr3_nt: TGCGCCAGCAGCCACGGATGGCAGGGCCTGGAGGAGACCCAGTACTTC
cdr3_aa: CASSHGWQGLEETQYF

v_call: TRBV6-5
d_call: .
clone_size: .
j_call: TRBJ1-5
cdr3_nt: TGTGCCAGCAGTTACTCGTATCTTAGCAATCAGCCCCAGCATTTT
cdr3_aa: CASSYSYLSNQPQHF

v_call: TRBV10-1
d_call: .
clone_size: .
j_call: TRBJ2-2
cdr3_nt: TGCGCCAGCAGTGAGTGTCGTTTGGACACCGGGGAGCTGTTTTTT
cdr3_aa: CASSECRLDTGELFF